These 29 T cell receptor beta chains came from one sample sequenced in a study of blood T cell repertoires in COVID-19. Only in-frame clones appear in the TCRdb table, and some are missing; sequencing was by immunoSEQ multiplex PCR. The top ten hold approximately 14% of the sample, which has some 140,000 clones, about four fifths seen once. Sequencing was performed on peripheral blood. All receptors derive from a man at least 80 years old with acute or convalescent COVID-19.

This chain uses TRBV10-3 with TRBJ2-7, with 11 bases that match TRBD2. The CDR3 covers 15 residues. Germline CDR1 reads ENHRY; CDR2 reads SYGVKD. V was clipped by 0 bases and J by 2 bases; unmatched bases: 0. The chain's CDR3 is CAISESTSGAYEQYF. The CDR3 DNA sequence: TGTGCCATCAGTGAGTCGACTAGCGGGGCCTACGAGCAGTACTTC.

The V call is TRBV4-2, the J call TRBJ1-5; D uncertain. The CDR3 loop spans 13 amino acids. Per germline, CDR1 LGHNA and CDR2 YNFKEQ. V gave up 0 bases and J gave up 5 bases, with 5 bases separating them. The CDR3 DNA sequence: TGTGCCAGCAGCCAAGACGGTGATCAGCCCCAGCATTTT. The encoded protein is CASSQDGDQPQHF.

V and J are TRBV2 and TRBJ1-1, with 9 bases that match TRBD1. Germline V gene sequence: CDR1 SNHLY, CDR2 FYNNEI. With V trimmed by 6 bases and J by 11 bases, 13 bases remained unmatched. CDR3 length equals 14 residues. The CDR3 nucleotides read TGTGCCAGCAGGGTAGGACAGGGGTTCGGTAAGGCTTTCTTT. Translating gives CASRVGQGFGKAFF.

The genes are TRBV5-5 and TRBJ2-2, with 14 nucleotides matching TRBD2. After removal of 5 bases from V and 6 bases from J, the junction contained 6 bases not matched to a gene. The CDR3 totals 16 residues. Germline V gives CDR1 SGHKS, CDR2 YYEKEE (reference sequence). CDR3 loop: CASRKGLAGGPGELFF. For the CDR3, the DNA is TGTGCCAGCAGAAAAGGACTAGCGGGGGGACCCGGGGAGCTGTTTTTT.

The rearrangement links TRBV7-3 to TRBJ1-2; a weak D match, TRBD1 (6 bases). Trimming removed 4 bases from V and 6 bases from J, with 18 bases in between. This CDR3 is built from 15 residues. Germline lookup yields CDR1 SGHTA and CDR2 FQGTGA. CDR3 in DNA: TGTGCCAGCAGCTCCCAGCCACAGGGTTTTGATGGCTACACCTTC. This codes for CASSSQPQGFDGYTF.

In this sample, this clone turned up a few times. This chain uses TRBV7-6 with TRBJ2-3, with a tentative D call TRBD1 (5 bases). V was cut by 5 bases and J by 2 bases, with 20 bases left in between. The CDR3 spans 17 residues. Germline values: CDR1 SGHVS, CDR2 FNYEAQ. CDR3 loop: CASSPSAWVGVTDTQYF. The CDR3 DNA reads TGTGCCAGCAGCCCCAGCGCGTGGGTAGGGGTCACAGATACGCAGTATTTT.

This chain uses TRBV28 with TRBJ1-4; TRBD1 is a possible D gene (6 bases). V was shortened by 3 bases and J by 8 bases, with 13 bases between the two germline ends. This CDR3 spans 14 amino acids. Per germline, CDR1 MDHEN and CDR2 SYDVKM. In DNA, the CDR3 is TGTGCCAGCAGTTTCACAGGGTCGCGGGAAAAACTGTTTTTT. Protein: CASSFTGSREKLFF.

The chain employs TRBV5-1 and TRBJ2-3; no reliable D call. The V end was cut by 4 bases, the J end by 1 base, with 4 bases between. CDR3 size: 12 residues. Per germline, CDR1 SGHRS and CDR2 YFSETQ. CDR3: CASSPGTDTQYF. The CDR3 bases are TGCGCCAGCAGCCCGGGCACAGATACGCAGTATTTT. Full variable domain (outside the CDR3, taken from reference TRBV5-1 and TRBJ2-3): KAGVTQTPRYLIKTRGQQVTLSCSPISGHRSVSWYQQTPGQGLQFLFEYFSETQRNKGNFPGRFSGRQFSNSRSEMNVSTLELGDSALYLCASSPGTDTQYFGPGTRLTVL.

Only a few counts were recorded for this clone. This chain connects TRBV20-1 to TRBJ1-2; D ambiguous. Trimming cost V 3 bases and J 2 bases, with 13 bases left between them. The CDR3 consists of 14 residues. CDR1 is DFQATT, CDR2 SNEGSKA, per germline (reference sequence). DNA of the CDR3: TGCAGTGCTAGTACGCGGGCCGGAAACTATGGCTACACCTTC. Amino acid sequence: CSASTRAGNYGYTF.

The chain employs TRBV7-2 and TRBJ1-6; possibly TRBD1 for D (5 bases). This CDR3 comprises 15 residues. The germline CDR1 and CDR2 sequences are SGHTA and FQGNSA. Deletions cut 1 base from V and 7 bases from J, with 11 bases between. CDR3: CASSLGGRQNSPLHF. In DNA form, the CDR3 reads TGTGCCAGCAGCTTAGGCGGCAGACAGAATTCACCCCTCCACTTT.

The chain recombines TRBV5-6 with TRBJ2-1, with a possible D match to TRBD1 (5 bases). The CDR3 covers 14 residues. V shed 4 bases and J shed 4 bases, with 12 bases lying between them. Germline CDR1 and CDR2: SGHDT and YYEEEE. CDR3 nucleotide sequence: TGTGCCAGCAGCGGCAGGGCATCTTACAATGAGCAGTTCTTC. This sequence encodes CASSGRASYNEQFF.

The V gene is TRBV11-1, the J gene TRBJ2-7; 9 bases match TRBD2. J lost 3 bases, V lost 1 base, and 7 bases had no gene match. This CDR3 comprises 16 residues. Germline values: CDR1 SGHAT, CDR2 FQDESV (reference sequence). CDR3 amino acids: CASSLGGSGGLYEQYF. DNA of the CDR3: TGTGCCAGCAGCTTAGGTGGTAGCGGGGGACTCTACGAGCAGTACTTC.

The CDR3 is CASSAVEGELFF. CDR3 sequence (DNA): TGTGCCAGTAGTGCCGTTGAGGGGGAGCTGTTTTTT. The chain combines TRBV19 with TRBJ2-2; D call uncertain. V gave up 5 bases and J gave up 8 bases, with 9 bases separating them. Per germline, CDR1 LNHDA and CDR2 SQIVND (reference sequence). This CDR3 spans 12 amino acids.

The chain is built from TRBV6-5 and TRBJ2-7; possible D gene TRBD2, 6 bases. The V end lost 6 bases, the J end lost 9 bases, and 24 bases lay between the germline ends. The CDR3 has 15 amino acids. The V gene's germline CDR1 is MNHEY and CDR2 SVGAGI. The CDR3 protein is CASSQKTRDPSRQYF. CDR3 DNA: TGTGCCAGCAGCCAAAAGACTAGGGATCCGTCTCGGCAGTACTTC.

V and J are TRBV6-1 and TRBJ1-4; tentative D call: TRBD1 (5 bases). This CDR3 region has 14 residues. Per the germline V gene, CDR1 is MNHNS and CDR2 is SASEGT. With 1 base removed from V and 4 bases from J, the gap between germline ends came to 7 bases. CDR3 bases: TGTGCCAGCAGTGAAGGGGGGGGTAATGAAAAACTGTTTTTT. This encodes CASSEGGGNEKLFF.

V and J are TRBV20-1 and TRBJ2-7; 7 bases agree with TRBD1. The CDR3 is 16 amino acids. CDR1 is DFQATT, CDR2 SNEGSKA, per germline (reference sequence). V was pared by 3 bases and J by 0 bases, with 11 bases of the junction left unmatched. The CDR3 is CSASGRGRNRSYEQYF. As DNA, the CDR3 is TGCAGTGCTAGTGGCAGGGGGAGAAATCGCTCCTACGAGCAGTACTTC.

V and J are TRBV5-1 and TRBJ2-4; 7 bases align to TRBD1. CDR1 is SGHRS and CDR2 is YFSETQ in the germline V gene. The CDR3 length is 16 residues. The V and J ends lost 0 bases and 3 bases, in that order; junction bases with no gene match: 6. Here the CDR3 DNA reads TGCGCCAGCAGCTTGGCGACAGGGAGAAACAAAAACATTCAGTACTTC. Translation gives CASSLATGRNKNIQYF.

The CDR3 spells CASSQDWAANQPQHF. In DNA form, the CDR3 reads TGCGCCAGCAGCCAAGATTGGGCAGCAAATCAGCCCCAGCATTTT. J is TRBJ1-5 and V is TRBV4-1; D gene unclear. CDR3 size: 15 residues. With 0 bases removed from V and 4 bases from J, the gap between germline ends came to 10 bases. Germline loops: CDR1 MGHRA, CDR2 YSYEKL.

This chain uses TRBV12-3 or TRBV12-4 with TRBJ1-5; D unresolved. Trimming removed 3 bases from V and 6 bases from J, with 9 bases in between. The CDR3 is 13 residues long. CDR3: CASSLSRIQPQHF. Written as DNA, the CDR3 is TGTGCCAGCAGTTTGTCGAGGATTCAGCCCCAGCATTTT.

The rearrangement uses TRBV9 and TRBJ1-2; 7 bases line up with TRBD1. Germline lookup yields CDR1 SGDLS and CDR2 YYNGEE. V gave up 3 bases and J gave up 8 bases; unmatched junction bases: 13. The CDR3 sequence is 15 residues long. DNA for the CDR3: TGTGCCAGCAGCGCCTCCGGGACAGCGACGGGAGGCTACACCTTC. Its translation: CASSASGTATGGYTF.

The chain employs TRBV19 and TRBJ1-1, with D tentatively TRBD1 (6 bases). The CDR3 runs to 13 residues. V was cut by 7 bases and J by 3 bases, with 12 bases left in between. Germline values: CDR1 LNHDA, CDR2 SQIVND (reference sequence). Written as DNA, the CDR3 is TGTGCCAGTACTCCCCCAGGGGACACTGAAGCTTTCTTT. Protein product: CASTPPGDTEAFF.

The rearrangement joins TRBV18 to TRBJ2-7; D ambiguous. CDR1 is KGHSH and CDR2 is LQKENI in the germline V gene. There are 13 residues in the CDR3. V shed 6 bases and J shed 5 bases, with 14 bases lying between them. CDR3 sequence: CASSQDWLNEQYF. The CDR3 DNA follows: TGTGCCAGCTCGCAGGATTGGTTAAACGAGCAGTACTTC.

The V call is TRBV5-6, the J call TRBJ2-7; 7 bases map to TRBD2. Germline lookup yields CDR1 SGHDT and CDR2 YYEEEE. This CDR3 has 14 amino acids. V shed 4 bases, J shed 6 bases, and the junction held 10 bases outside the gene matches. This CDR3 is CASSPLLGGLEQYF. Written as DNA, the CDR3 is TGTGCCAGCAGCCCCCTTTTGGGAGGGCTCGAGCAGTACTTC.

The genes are TRBV6-5 and TRBJ1-1; TRBD1 might be the D (6 bases). Trimming shortened V by 6 bases and J by 1 base, and 12 bases separated the two germline ends. This CDR3 is 14 amino acids long. Germline V gene sequence: CDR1 MNHEY, CDR2 SVGAGI. The CDR3 reads CASRTGSGNTEAFF. In DNA, the CDR3 is TGTGCCAGCAGAACAGGGTCGGGGAACACTGAAGCTTTCTTT.

This sequence joins TRBV5-1 and TRBJ2-5, with D maybe TRBD1 (5 bases). The CDR3 sequence is 14 residues long. Germline CDR1 SGHRS, CDR2 YFSETQ. V was clipped by 2 bases and J by 0 bases, with 8 bases between them. The DNA of the CDR3 is TGCGCCAGCAGCTTATCCAGGGACCAAGAGACCCAGTACTTC. Translated, it gives CASSLSRDQETQYF. Variable domain in full (rest from reference TRBV5-1 and TRBJ2-5): KAGVTQTPRYLIKTRGQQVTLSCSPISGHRSVSWYQQTPGQGLQFLFEYFSETQRNKGNFPGRFSGRQFSNSRSEMNVSTLELGDSALYLCASSLSRDQETQYFGPGTRLLVL.

The J gene is TRBJ1-3, the V gene TRBV18, with unresolved D. This CDR3 comprises 16 residues. V lost 3 bases, J lost 0 bases, and 12 bases lay in between. The germline gives CDR1 KGHSH, CDR2 LQKENI. This CDR3 is CASSPLESLSGNTIYF. The CDR3 region has the DNA TGTGCCAGCTCACCCCTCGAGAGCCTCTCTGGAAACACCATATATTTT. The full variable domain, completed using reference TRBV18 and TRBJ1-3, is NAGVMQNPRHLVRRRGQEARLRCSPMKGHSHVYWYRQLPEEGLKFMVYLQKENIIDESGMPKERFSAEFPKEGPSILRIQQVVRGDSAAYFCASSPLESLSGNTIYFGEGSWLTVV.

This clone was detected once. The chain is built from TRBV11-2 and TRBJ2-3; 8 bases fit TRBD1. CDR1 and CDR2 from the germline V gene are SGHAT and FQNNGV. The CDR3 is 15 amino acids. V lost 0 bases and J lost 3; bases outside the gene matches: 2. In nucleotides, the CDR3 is TGTGCCAGCAGCTTAGAAAGGACAGGGACAGATACGCAGTATTTT. Translated: CASSLERTGTDTQYF.

The V gene is TRBV27, the J gene TRBJ1-6, with D perhaps matching TRBD1 (5 bases). The germline gives CDR1 MNHEY, CDR2 SMNVEV (reference sequence). Trimming cost V 6 bases and J 4 bases, with 10 bases left between them. The CDR3 extends over 14 amino acids. DNA of the CDR3: TGTGCCAGCAGAAGGGGTGGTTATAATTCACCCCTCCACTTT. Protein product: CASRRGGYNSPLHF.

The chain combines TRBV5-6 with TRBJ1-2; TRBD1 might be the D (5 bases). Per the germline V gene, CDR1 is SGHDT and CDR2 is YYEEEE. The CDR3 extends over 13 amino acids. Trimming pared 0 bases from V and 5 bases from J, leaving 8 bases between. CDR3 DNA sequence: TGTGCCAGCAGCTTGGAACAGGAGTATGGCTACACCTTC. Amino acids: CASSLEQEYGYTF. Looking up the rest from reference TRBV5-6 and TRBJ1-2 gives the full variable domain: DAGVTQSPTHLIKTRGQQVTLRCSPKSGHDTVSWYQQALGQGPQFIFQYYEEEERQRGNFPDRFSGHQFPNYSSELNVNALLLGDSALYLCASSLEQEYGYTFGSGTRLTVV.